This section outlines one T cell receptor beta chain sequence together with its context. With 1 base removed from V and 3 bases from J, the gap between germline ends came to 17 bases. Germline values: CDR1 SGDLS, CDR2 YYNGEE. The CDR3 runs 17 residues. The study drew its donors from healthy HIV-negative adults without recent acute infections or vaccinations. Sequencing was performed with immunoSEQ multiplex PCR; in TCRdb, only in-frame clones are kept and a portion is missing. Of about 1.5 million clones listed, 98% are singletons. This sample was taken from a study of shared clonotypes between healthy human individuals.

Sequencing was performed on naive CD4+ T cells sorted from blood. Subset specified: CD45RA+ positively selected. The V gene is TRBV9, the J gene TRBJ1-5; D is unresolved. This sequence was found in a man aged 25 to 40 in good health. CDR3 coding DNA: TGTGCCAGCAGCGTACGGGAGGGAGGGCGGACCAATCAGCCCCAGCATTTT. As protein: CASSVREGGRTNQPQHF.